This record covers a single T cell receptor beta chain. Its antigen remains unidentified. No clone much larger than this one lies a single base away; base qualities are absent. The data were obtained in a study of cytomegalovirus exposure and HLA in healthy donors (dated by TCRdb to about 2017). For the study in its entirety: An earlier analysis of approximately 640 of the donors reported 250 to 350 Gb of sequence data and 100 million to 130 million unique TCR beta sequences from some 180 million T cells. In the later analysis, no new phenotypic data were used to find candidate immune exposures; instead, reliance was placed on TCR beta sequences and their occurrence across donors. Donor age, sex, ethnicity and CMV serostatus were compiled alongside the repertoire data. To decide whether each TCR beta V gene segment behaved as functional or pseudogenic, an earlier analysis of fewer than 750 of the donors relied on high-throughput TCR beta sequencing. Because of strong linkage in the cohort, a few DR-DQ haplotypes were treated as single units for association and clustering. The study used immunosequencing to profile the T cell repertoires of under 700 subjects and linked those repertoires to cytomegalovirus serostatus. The study aimed to test whether signatures of past pathogen exposure could be identified by cataloging public T cell receptors. Of the roughly 430 genotyped donors, approximately 82% fell in the genetic ancestry cluster associated with self-reported Caucasian donors. An early release covering 550 to 700 HLA-typed donors comprised 250 to 350 gigabases of sequencing data and some 79 million unique TCR sequences. To predict cytomegalovirus infection status, the study brought together high-throughput TCR immunosequencing, statistical association of individual TCRs with disease status, and machine learning. Typing coverage differed by locus: A, B, C, DRB1 and DQB1 were typed in roughly 620-630 donors, DQA1 in 522, DPA1 in 600 to 610, and DPB1 in just under 490. On average, around 240,000 unique TCR beta nucleotide sequences were sequenced per donor among roughly 430 genotyped donors of the cohort, with roughly 18% of those sequences being non-productive. A later genetic analysis took genome-wide SNP genotypes for 398 of the 666 donors and used that subset as a discovery cohort. Every discovery cohort repertoire had been produced on one sequencing platform. HLA typing included class I and class II loci at four-digit resolution. In a later analysis, previously published TCR beta repertoires from 600 to 850 donors were re-analyzed and high-resolution HLA genotyping was added so that TCR occurrence patterns could be studied. A separate validation cohort of some 130 different subjects was used in addition to the approximately 700-subject first cohort.

Library preparation used the immunoSEQ multiplex PCR assay. The multiplex PCR relied on a mix of 60 forward primers for TCR Vbeta segments and 13 reverse primers for TCR Jbeta segments. The CDR3 region of rearranged TCR beta genes was amplified from genomic DNA by a multiplex PCR assay. On the Illumina HiSeq System, the amplified TCR beta libraries were sequenced as 87-base-pair reads. As for the authors' bioinformatics: Across the 700 or so repertoires, a later analysis counted 80 million or so unique TCR beta chains, 8.5 million to 12 million of which were shared by at least two donors. Raw reads were error-corrected and collapsed into unique sequences by a nearest-neighbor algorithm in which closely related sequences were merged to remove PCR and sequencing errors. V, D and J gene segments were assigned by aligning CDR3 sequences to IMGT reference sequences. Each retained sequence needed at least a six-nucleotide match to both a V gene segment and a J gene segment. A rearrangement was called productive if the CDR3 had no stop codons and remained in frame with V and J, and every other rearrangement was called non-productive. Following IMGT convention, CDR3 was defined as the stretch from the second conserved V-encoded cysteine up to the conserved J-encoded phenylalanine. The earlier analysis of a few hundred of the donors excluded any sequence lacking an unambiguous match to a single V gene segment. An earlier analysis of fewer than 750 of the donors classified V segments as functional when productive rearrangements were above 56.7% and as segregating when the standard deviation between donors was above 5%. A statistical classification framework was built to diagnose cytomegalovirus status from the catalog of TCR beta chain sequences. V and J gene assignment, in a later analysis, came from comparing TCR nucleotide sequences with IMGT/GENE-DB human TR gene sequences. Using the TCRdist pipeline, a later analysis assigned CDR3 sequences along with most-parsimonious VDJ recombination scenarios. A later analysis defined each TCR beta chain by its CDR3 amino acid sequence plus V-gene family, and excluded reads lacking a unique V-gene family. To address suspected cross-contamination and a sequencing artifact, a later analysis removed 592 highly shared, low-generation-probability nucleotide sequences. For each public chain, a later analysis derived a clonal expansion index from normalized ranks of inferred template counts within each repertoire. A later analysis computed generation probabilities with a VDJ recombination model fitted to out-of-frame rearrangements, and checked the results against IGoR. In a later analysis, TCR-TCR, TCR-HLA and TCR-CMV co-occurrence was scored with hypergeometric tests, and a repertoire-size bias correction was applied to TCR pairs. To estimate false discovery rates, a later analysis permuted the HLA or CMV assignments 20 times. In a later analysis, co-occurring TCRs were grouped using DBSCAN, with TCRdist sequence similarity added in when clustering inside HLA-allele-positive subsets. Repertoires with fewer than 30,000 or more than 120,000 public chains, plus five repertoires with anomalous nucleotide sharing, were excluded from co-occurrence clustering. TCRdb obtained this table from immuneACCESS and retained in-frame rearrangements with V and J assigned. These tables miss some clones; where compared with another copy, unresolved V genes account for less than half of the shortfall, and the remainder is unexplained. Clone size and the V and J calls come from that table; the DNA yielded D and trimming. The sample data list approximately 150,000 clones, and over 80% of these were observed just once. In total, the top ten clones hold approximately 3.6% of the sample.

Including the terminal cysteine and phenylalanine, the CDR3 comprises 16 residues. The DNA shown is the 48-base CDR3, in frame from base 1. Based on the germline V gene (reference sequence), the CDR1 and CDR2 sequences are MNHEY and SMNVEV. The trim is 4 bases for V and 5 bases for J, with a gap of 18 bases between the germline ends. General findings and caveats noted by the study authors: The authors suggested that the approach could potentially be generalized to other disease states and immunological phenotypes. While some public TCRs were present in many individuals, most TCR sequences turned up only very rarely across donors. Specific HLA alleles were associated with 15,000 to 20,000 TCR beta sequences at a false discovery rate of 0.05 in a later analysis. In a later analysis, the rate of TCR association differed among HLA loci, with DRB1 alleles having the most associated TCRs and HLA-C alleles having the fewest. Correlated functional status among segregating V segments might reflect linkage disequilibrium, but an unknown experimental factor could not be ruled out. HLA typing was unavailable for some donors at each locus, so association tests used only the typed subset. A group of highly shared sequence variants was considered likely to be a technical artifact of the sequencing pipeline. According to a later analysis, most CMV-associated TCR beta chains appeared to be HLA-restricted, and the HLA associations seemed to be driven largely by CMV exposure. CMV serostatus was the only immune exposure information available for the cohort. A further reported finding was that TCR beta sequences accurately predicted the HLA-A and HLA-B alleles for most subjects in the first cohort. Presence/absence analyses assumed roughly uniform sequencing depth across donors, an assumption that may not hold. Because counts were too low, roughly 16 rarely observed V segments, including chromosome 9 orphons, were excluded from the earlier analysis of 587 of the donors. A total of 150 or so TCR beta chains were listed by the study as associated with cytomegalovirus. Cytomegalovirus status was reported to be diagnosed by the classifier with high specificity and sensitivity in both the original and validation cohorts. Compared with the approximately 700-donor mean, donors in an Asian-associated ancestry cluster had fewer N-insertions in productive TCRs, according to a later genetic analysis. Some IMGT-functional V segments, including TRBV6-2 and TRBV6-3, could not be distinguished by the 87-base-pair reads and were therefore excluded. V-gene and J-gene trimming of TCR beta chains was associated with a missense DCLRE1C variant in a later genetic analysis, and the association was replicated in an independent cohort. When HLA alleles, especially DR and DQ, strongly co-occurred, TCR associations were difficult to assign to individual alleles. In an earlier analysis of approximately 590 of the donors, most TCR beta V segments were observed in productive rearrangements about 87% or about 30% of the time, broadly matching IMGT annotations. A later analysis reported that several top co-occurrence clusters appeared linked to parvovirus B19, influenza, CMV and Epstein-Barr virus. In a later analysis, HLA-associated TCR beta chains showed more clonal expansion and lower generation probabilities than non-associated chains that were equally common. A few of the identified cytomegalovirus-associated TCR beta chains were confirmed in vitro to be specific for cytomegalovirus antigens. In this cohort, only TCR beta chains were sequenced, and detectable features were limited by the absence of alpha or paired-chain data.

In total, roughly 670 healthy bone marrow donors made up the cohort. All cohort members were sampled while nominally healthy, although unrecorded immune exposures were likely present. The donor tested CMV seronegative and was one of the 352 seronegative cohort members. Every donor gave a peripheral blood sample, and the peripheral blood mononuclear cells from that sample were used for TCR beta sequencing. The Qiagen DNeasy Blood Extraction Kit was used to extract genomic DNA from the blood cell samples. Recombination linked TRBV27 to TRBJ2-1, and TRBD2 may be the D gene, going by 5 matching bases. Sequencing was carried out using PBMCs. The sequence was collected from a male donor in good health and CMV-seronegative. The nucleotide sequence is given as TGTGCCAGCAGTTCCGAGAGGCTCGGGGTAAACAATGAGCAGTTCTTC. This encodes CASSSERLGVNNEQFF.